This T cell receptor beta chain was recovered during a study of shared clonotypes between healthy human individuals. To note about this clone: The antigen is not known.

Profiling relied on immunoSEQ multiplex PCR, and the TCRdb table lists in-frame clones only, not all of them. Of around 2.1 million clones in the sample, 95% were seen once. Findings and caveats of the study: In having few donors, the study represented limited genetic and exposure-history diversity. Naive CD4 clonotype sharing across four donors was 4% to 5%.

Between the trimmed V and J ends, which lost 0 bases and 1 base, there was a span of 11 bases. Per the germline V gene, CDR1 is MNHNY and CDR2 is SVGAGI (reference sequence). The CDR3 length is 16 residues. The chain has TRBV6-6 and TRBJ2-3; D might be TRBD1 or TRBD2, each matching 5 bases. The sample taken for sequencing was naive CD4+ T cells sorted from blood. The subset was: CD45RA+ positively selected. This receptor was identified in a man aged 18 to 30 in good health. The CDR3 bases are TGTGCCAGCAGTTACTCGGTGGGGGTGGGCACAGATACGCAGTATTTT. Its protein is CASSYSVGVGTDTQYF.